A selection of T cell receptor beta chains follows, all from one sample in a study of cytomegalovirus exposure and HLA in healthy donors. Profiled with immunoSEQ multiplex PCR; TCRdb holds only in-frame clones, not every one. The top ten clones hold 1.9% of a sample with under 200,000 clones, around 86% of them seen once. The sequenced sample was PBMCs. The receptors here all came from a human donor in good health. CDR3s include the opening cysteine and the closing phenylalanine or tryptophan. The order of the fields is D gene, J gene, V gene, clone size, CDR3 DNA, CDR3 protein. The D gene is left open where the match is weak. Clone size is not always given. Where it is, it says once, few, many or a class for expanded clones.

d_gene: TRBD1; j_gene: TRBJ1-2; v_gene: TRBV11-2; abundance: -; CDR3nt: TGTGCCAGCAGCTCGTCGGGACAGGGAAACTATGGCTACACCTTC; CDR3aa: CASSSSGQGNYGYTF
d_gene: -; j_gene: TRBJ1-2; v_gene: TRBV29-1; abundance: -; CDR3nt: TGCAGCGTTAAAGTAAACTATGGCTACACCTTC; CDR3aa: CSVKVNYGYTF
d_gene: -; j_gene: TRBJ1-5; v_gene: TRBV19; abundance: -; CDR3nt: TGTGCCAGTTCTTCCGGGTTTGGCAATCAGCCCCAGCATTTT; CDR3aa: CASSSGFGNQPQHF
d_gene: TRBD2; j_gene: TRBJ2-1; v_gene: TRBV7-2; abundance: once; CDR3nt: TGTGCCAGCAGCTTCGGACTAGGAGACCACAATGAGCAGTTCTTC; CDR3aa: CASSFGLGDHNEQFF
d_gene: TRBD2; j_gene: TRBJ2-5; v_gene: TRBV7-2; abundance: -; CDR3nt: TGTGCCAGCAGCCCCAGCGGGGGGGCCCATGAGACCCAGTACTTC; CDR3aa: CASSPSGGAHETQYF
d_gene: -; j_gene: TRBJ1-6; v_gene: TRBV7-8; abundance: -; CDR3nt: TGTGCCAGCAGGCAGAACAGGGACTATAATTCACCCCTCCACTTT; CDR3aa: CASRQNRDYNSPLHF
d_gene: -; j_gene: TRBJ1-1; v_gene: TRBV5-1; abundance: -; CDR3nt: TGCGCCAGCAGCCTGGACACCTCTAACACTGAAGCTTTCTTT; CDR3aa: CASSLDTSNTEAFF
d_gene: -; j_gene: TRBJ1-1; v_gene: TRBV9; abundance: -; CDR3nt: TGTGCCAGCAGCCGGGTGACAGAGAACACTGAAGCTTTCTTT; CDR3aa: CASSRVTENTEAFF
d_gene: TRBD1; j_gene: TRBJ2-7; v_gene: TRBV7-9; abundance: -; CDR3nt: TGTGCCAGCAGCGACCTCGGGACAGGGGACGACGAGCAGTACTTC; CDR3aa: CASSDLGTGDDEQYF
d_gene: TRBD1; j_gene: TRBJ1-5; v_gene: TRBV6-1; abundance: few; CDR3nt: TGTGCCAGCAGTGGACAGGGTGGCAATCAGCCCCAGCATTTT; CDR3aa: CASSGQGGNQPQHF
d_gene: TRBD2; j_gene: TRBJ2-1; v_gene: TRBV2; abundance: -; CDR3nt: TGTGCCAGCAGCGAACTAGCGGGGGGGAGTAATGAGCAGTTCTTC; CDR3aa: CASSELAGGSNEQFF
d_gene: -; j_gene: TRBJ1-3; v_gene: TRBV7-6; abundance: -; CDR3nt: TGTGCCAGCAGCCGCAAAGGAGCGGGGGACCTTAAAACTTTATCTGGAAACACCATATATTTT; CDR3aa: CASSRKGAGDLKTLSGNTIYF
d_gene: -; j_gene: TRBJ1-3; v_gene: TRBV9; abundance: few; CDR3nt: TGTGCCAGCAGCGTACTGCCCAGCTCTGGAAACACCATATATTTT; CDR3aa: CASSVLPSSGNTIYF
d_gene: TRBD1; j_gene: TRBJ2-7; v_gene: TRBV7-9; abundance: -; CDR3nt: TGTGCCAGCAGCTCTAGACAGGGTATTGCCTACGAGCAGTACTTC; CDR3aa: CASSSRQGIAYEQYF
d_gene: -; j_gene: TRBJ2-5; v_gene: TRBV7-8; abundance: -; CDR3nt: TGTGCCAGCAGCCCCCGGTTCCCGGGACAATCGTACCAAGAGACCCAGTACTTC; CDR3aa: CASSPRFPGQSYQETQYF
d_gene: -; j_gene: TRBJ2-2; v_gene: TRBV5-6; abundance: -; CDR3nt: TGTGCCAGCAGCTTGGCCTGGTTGGACACCAACACCGGGGAGCTGTTTTTT; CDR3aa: CASSLAWLDTNTGELFF
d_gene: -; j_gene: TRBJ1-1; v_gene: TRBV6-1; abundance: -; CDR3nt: TGTGCCAGCAGTGAAAGTTACAGGAAAGCTTTCTTT; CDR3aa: CASSESYRKAFF
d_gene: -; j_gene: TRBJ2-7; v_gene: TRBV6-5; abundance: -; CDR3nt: TGTGCCAGCAGTAACTTCCAGGGGTCGTACGAGCAGTACTTC; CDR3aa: CASSNFQGSYEQYF
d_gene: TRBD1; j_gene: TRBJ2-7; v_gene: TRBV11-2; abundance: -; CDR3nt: TGTGCCAGCAGCGGATCGTGGGACAGGGATCACGAGCAGTACTTC; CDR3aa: CASSGSWDRDHEQYF
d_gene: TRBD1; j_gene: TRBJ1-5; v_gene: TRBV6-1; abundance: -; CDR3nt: TGTGCCAGCAGTGACAGGGGGCGGTTAAATCAGCCCCAGCATTTT; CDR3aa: CASSDRGRLNQPQHF
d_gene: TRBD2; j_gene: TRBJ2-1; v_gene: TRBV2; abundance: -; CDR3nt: TGTGCCAGCCTAGCGGGGGGGATATACAATGAGCAGTTCTTC; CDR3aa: CASLAGGIYNEQFF
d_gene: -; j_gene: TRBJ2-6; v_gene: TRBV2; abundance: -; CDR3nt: TGTGCCAGCAGGAGGGGGGCCAACGTCCTGACTTTC; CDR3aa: CASRRGANVLTF
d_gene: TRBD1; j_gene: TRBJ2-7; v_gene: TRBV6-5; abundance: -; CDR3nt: TGTGCCAGCATAGGGACGTACAGGGGTGGCCACGAGCAGTACTTC; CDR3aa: CASIGTYRGGHEQYF
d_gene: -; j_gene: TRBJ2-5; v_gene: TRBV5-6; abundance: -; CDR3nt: TGTGCCAGCACCCCAGGGGGGTTTGAGACCCAGTACTTC; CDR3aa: CASTPGGFETQYF
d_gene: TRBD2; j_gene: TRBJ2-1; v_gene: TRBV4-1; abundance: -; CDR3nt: TGCGCCAGCAGCCGCGTGGCTAGCGGTTACAATGAGCAGTTCTTC; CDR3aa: CASSRVASGYNEQFF
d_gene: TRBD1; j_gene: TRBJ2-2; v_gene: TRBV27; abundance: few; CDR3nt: TGTGCCAGCGGTCACACAGGGGGCGCCTCCGGGGAGCTGTTTTTT; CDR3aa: CASGHTGGASGELFF
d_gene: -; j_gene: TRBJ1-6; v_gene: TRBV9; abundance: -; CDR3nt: TGTGCCAGCAGCGTAGAGGAGGGATTCTATAATTCACCCCTCCACTTT; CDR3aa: CASSVEEGFYNSPLHF
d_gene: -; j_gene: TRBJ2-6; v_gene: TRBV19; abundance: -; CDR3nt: TGTGCCAGTAGTCGGGATTTATACTCTGGGGCCAACGTCCTGACTTTC; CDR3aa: CASSRDLYSGANVLTF
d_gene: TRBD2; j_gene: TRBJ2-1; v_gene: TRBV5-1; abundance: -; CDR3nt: TGCGCCAGCAGCTTAGCGGGGGAGAATGAGCAGTTCTTC; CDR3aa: CASSLAGENEQFF
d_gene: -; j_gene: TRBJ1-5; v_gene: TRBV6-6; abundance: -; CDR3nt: TGTGCCAGCAGTTACTCCAGTCAGCCCCAGCATTTT; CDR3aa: CASSYSSQPQHF
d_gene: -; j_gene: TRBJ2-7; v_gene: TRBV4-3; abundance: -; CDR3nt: TGCGCCAGCAGCCAAGTCGGACAAGGGATCTACGAGCAGTACTTC; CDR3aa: CASSQVGQGIYEQYF
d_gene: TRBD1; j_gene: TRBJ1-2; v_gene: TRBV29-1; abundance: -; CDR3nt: TGCAGCGACGGGCAGACAGGGGGTTTTGGCTACACCTTC; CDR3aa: CSDGQTGGFGYTF
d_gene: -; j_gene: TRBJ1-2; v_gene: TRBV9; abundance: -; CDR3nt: TGTGCCAGCAGCGCGACAGGACAGGGCTACACCTTC; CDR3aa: CASSATGQGYTF
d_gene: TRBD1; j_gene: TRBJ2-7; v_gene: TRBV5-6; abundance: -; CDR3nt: TGTGCCAGCAGCCCCGGACAGGGTGGGCAGTACTTC; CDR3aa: CASSPGQGGQYF
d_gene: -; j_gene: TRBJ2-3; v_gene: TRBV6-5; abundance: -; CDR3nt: TGTGCCAGCAGTTACTCGGGCGTGGGGGCATATACGCAGTATTTT; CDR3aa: CASSYSGVGAYTQYF
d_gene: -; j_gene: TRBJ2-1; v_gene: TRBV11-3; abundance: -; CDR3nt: TGTGCCAGCAGCCTTCGACACAGTTCCTACAATGAGCAGTTCTTC; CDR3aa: CASSLRHSSYNEQFF